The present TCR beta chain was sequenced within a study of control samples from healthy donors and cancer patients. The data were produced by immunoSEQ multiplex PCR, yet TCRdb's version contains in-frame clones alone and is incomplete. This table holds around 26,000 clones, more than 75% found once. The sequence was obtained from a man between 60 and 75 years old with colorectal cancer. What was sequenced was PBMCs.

CDR3 sequence (DNA): TGTGCCACCAGTGATTCGACTAGCGCAGATACGCAGTATTTT. This gives the protein CATSDSTSADTQYF. The V and J genes are TRBV24-1 and TRBJ2-3; TRBD2 aligns across 8 bases. Germline V lookup: CDR1 KGHDR, CDR2 SFDVKD. Trimming took 2 bases from V and 4 from J; bases not matched to a gene: 1. This CDR3 has 14 amino acids.